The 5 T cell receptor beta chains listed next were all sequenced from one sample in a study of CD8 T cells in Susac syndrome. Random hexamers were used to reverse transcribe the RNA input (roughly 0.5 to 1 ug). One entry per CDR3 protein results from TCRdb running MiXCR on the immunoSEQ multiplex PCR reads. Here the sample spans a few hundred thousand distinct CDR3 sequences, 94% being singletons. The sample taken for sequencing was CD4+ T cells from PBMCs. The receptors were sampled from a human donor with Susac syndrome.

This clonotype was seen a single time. CDR3 sequence reads: CASRPGTQNTEAFF. CDR3 sequence (DNA): TGTGCCAGCAGACCCGGGACACAGAACACTGAAGCTTTCTTT. The rearrangement uses TRBV2 and TRBJ1-1, with D possibly being TRBD1 (6 bases). The CDR3 is 14 amino acids. CDR1 and CDR2 from the germline V gene are SNHLY and FYNNEI. Deletions cut 6 bases from V and 1 base from J, with 12 bases between. Filled out from reference TRBV2 and TRBJ1-1, the complete variable domain reads EPEVTQTPSHQVTQMGQEVILRCVPISNHLYFYWYRQILGQKVEFLVSFYNNEISEKSEIFDDQFSVERPDGSNFTLKIRSTKLEDSAMYFCASRPGTQNTEAFFGQGTRLTVV.

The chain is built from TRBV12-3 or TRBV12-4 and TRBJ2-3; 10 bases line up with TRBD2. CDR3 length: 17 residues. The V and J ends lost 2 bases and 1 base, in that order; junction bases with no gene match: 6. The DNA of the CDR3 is TGTGCCAGCAGTTTATGGATTAGCGGGGGGCGCACAGATACGCAGTATTTT. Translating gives CASSLWISGGRTDTQYF.

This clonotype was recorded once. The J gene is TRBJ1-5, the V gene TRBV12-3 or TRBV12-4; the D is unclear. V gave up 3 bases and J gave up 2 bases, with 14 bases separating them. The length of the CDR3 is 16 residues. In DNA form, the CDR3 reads TGTGCCAGCAGTTTTAAGATCAGTGCAGGCAATCAGCCCCAGCATTTT. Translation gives CASSFKISAGNQPQHF.

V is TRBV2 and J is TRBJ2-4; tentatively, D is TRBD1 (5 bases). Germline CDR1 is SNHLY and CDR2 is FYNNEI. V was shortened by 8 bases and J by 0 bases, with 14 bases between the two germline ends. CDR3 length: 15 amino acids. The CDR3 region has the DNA TGTGCCAGCGTAGGACACGCGCTAGCCAAAAACATTCAGTACTTC. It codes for CASVGHALAKNIQYF.

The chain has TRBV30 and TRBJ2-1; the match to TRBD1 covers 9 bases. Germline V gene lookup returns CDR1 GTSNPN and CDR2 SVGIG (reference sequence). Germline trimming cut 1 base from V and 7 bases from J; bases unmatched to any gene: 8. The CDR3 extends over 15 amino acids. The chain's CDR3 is CAWSANRGPSNEQFF. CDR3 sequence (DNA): TGTGCCTGGAGTGCGAACAGGGGGCCATCAAATGAGCAGTTCTTC.